Shown below are 10 T cell receptor beta chains from a single sample sequenced in a study of blood T cell repertoires in COVID-19. Using immunoSEQ multiplex PCR, the repertoire was profiled, and TCRdb retains in-frame clones only, with some absent. The sample has about 160,000 clones; around three quarters are singletons. The sequenced sample was peripheral blood. The receptors were sampled from a man aged 60-69 years with acute or convalescent COVID-19.

This chain uses TRBV25-1 with TRBJ1-6, with D possibly being TRBD1 (6 bases). The germline V gene encodes CDR1 MGHDK and CDR2 SYGVNS. V was shortened by 4 bases and J by 7 bases, with 8 bases between the two germline ends. The CDR3 runs 13 residues. CDR3 region: CASSVQGNSPLHF. The DNA for the CDR3 is TGTGCCAGCAGTGTACAGGGAAATTCACCCCTCCACTTT.

V gene TRBV6-5 combines with J gene TRBJ1-2; D remains unclear. The CDR3 covers 15 residues. Germline V CDR1 and CDR2: MNHEY, SVGAGI. Trimming pared 8 bases from V and 8 bases from J, leaving 24 bases between. CDR3 in DNA: TGTGCCAGCGTCGGTGGACTGCAGCCCGGGTTAGGCTACACCTTC. Its protein is CASVGGLQPGLGYTF.

This clone was seen more than once but under ten times. CDR3 sequence: CASSPGQGTNEKLFF. The CDR3 coding sequence is TGTGCCAGCAGCCCGGGACAGGGAACTAATGAAAAACTGTTTTTT. The genes are TRBV7-9 and TRBJ1-4; 9 nucleotides agree with TRBD1. This CDR3 is built from 15 residues. Germline assignment: CDR1 SEHNR and CDR2 FQNEAQ (reference sequence). J gave up 1 base and V 5 bases, and 2 bases lay outside the gene matches.

Written as DNA, the CDR3 is TGTGCCAGCAGCCAAGATGCGCGGGGAAGCCTCTACGAGCAGTACTTC. Translation: CASSQDARGSLYEQYF. This chain links TRBV4-2 with TRBJ2-7; D possibly corresponds to TRBD2 (6 bases). The CDR3 extends over 16 amino acids. Between the trimmed V and J ends, which lost 0 bases and 3 bases, there was a span of 15 bases. CDR1 and CDR2 from the germline V gene are LGHNA and YNFKEQ.

The CDR3 region has the DNA TGTGCCAGCAGTTACCTTGGGCGGGGGGGCGGAGATACGCAGTATTTT. Protein: CASSYLGRGGGDTQYF. J is TRBJ2-3 and V is TRBV6-2 or TRBV6-3; the match to TRBD2 covers 9 bases. This CDR3 region has 16 residues. CDR1 is MNHEY, CDR2 SVGEGT, per germline. Trimming took 2 bases from V and 5 from J; bases not matched to a gene: 8.

The chain uses TRBV2 and TRBJ2-2; 16 bases line up with TRBD2. This CDR3 contains 19 residues. Germline values: CDR1 SNHLY, CDR2 FYNNEI. The J segment lost 2 bases and the V segment lost 6 bases, leaving 9 bases of the junction unmatched. The CDR3: CASRTPGLAGGLNTGELFF. The CDR3 region has the DNA TGTGCCAGCAGGACGCCGGGACTAGCGGGGGGGCTCAACACCGGGGAGCTGTTTTTT.

This clone was seen a single time. This sequence joins TRBV5-6 and TRBJ2-7; 7 bases agree with TRBD1. The CDR3 spans 13 residues. V shed 8 bases and J 3 bases; nucleotides not matched to a gene: 8. Germline assignment: CDR1 SGHDT and CDR2 YYEEEE. The CDR3 region is CASRRQGVYEQYF. Here the CDR3 DNA reads TGTGCCAGTCGTCGACAGGGCGTCTACGAGCAGTACTTC. The entire variable domain, with the rest obtained from reference TRBV5-6 and TRBJ2-7, is as follows: DAGVTQSPTHLIKTRGQQVTLRCSPKSGHDTVSWYQQALGQGPQFIFQYYEEEERQRGNFPDRFSGHQFPNYSSELNVNALLLGDSALYLCASRRQGVYEQYFGPGTRLTVT.

This chain links TRBV5-6 with TRBJ2-1, with a tentative D call TRBD2 (5 bases). V dropped 1 base and J dropped 5 bases, with 16 bases sitting between them. The CDR3 length is 16 residues. CDR1 and CDR2 (germline): SGHDT, YYEEEE. The CDR3 reads CASSLYRLRSHNEQFF. In DNA, the CDR3 is TGTGCCAGCAGCTTGTATAGACTAAGATCACACAATGAGCAGTTCTTC.

The chain links TRBV6-5 to TRBJ1-2; no clear D. The CDR3 is made up of 15 amino acids. Trimming pared 7 bases from V and 3 bases from J, leaving 18 bases between. The germline V gene has CDR1 MNHEY and CDR2 SVGAGI. CDR3 region: CASTRGPPEDYGYTF. The CDR3 coding sequence is TGTGCCAGCACTCGTGGCCCGCCTGAGGACTATGGCTACACCTTC.

The rearrangement uses TRBV24-1 and TRBJ1-2, with a tentative D call TRBD1 (5 bases). There are 15 residues in the CDR3. CDR1 is KGHDR and CDR2 is SFDVKD in the germline V gene. V was shortened by 1 base and J by 3 bases, with 11 bases between the two germline ends. Written as DNA, the CDR3 is TGTGCCACCAGTGATTTTCGGGGGGACCACTATGGCTACACCTTC. This codes for CATSDFRGDHYGYTF.